The 21 T cell receptor beta chains in this list originate from one sample, sequenced in a study of cytomegalovirus exposure and HLA in healthy donors. Both 60 Vbeta primers and 13 Jbeta primers went into the PCR. Generated by immunoSEQ multiplex PCR, the TCRdb table keeps only in-frame clones and is missing some. The sample lists over 150,000 clones; approximately 71% were seen once. The sequenced sample was PBMCs. All receptors derive from a male donor in good health and CMV-seronegative.

J is TRBJ2-7 and V is TRBV5-6, with 13 bases lining up with TRBD2. The CDR3 sequence is 16 residues long. CDR1 is SGHDT, CDR2 YYEEEE, per germline. Trimming removed 3 bases from V and 3 bases from J; junction bases left unmatched: 6. CDR3 in amino acids: CASSSGLAGVIYEQYF. DNA of the CDR3: TGTGCCAGCAGCTCAGGACTAGCGGGGGTTATCTACGAGCAGTACTTC. Drawing the rest from reference TRBV5-6 and TRBJ2-7, the complete variable domain is DAGVTQSPTHLIKTRGQQVTLRCSPKSGHDTVSWYQQALGQGPQFIFQYYEEEERQRGNFPDRFSGHQFPNYSSELNVNALLLGDSALYLCASSSGLAGVIYEQYFGPGTRLTVT.

The chain recombines TRBV5-1 with TRBJ2-5, with 8 nucleotides matching TRBD1. This CDR3 has 14 residues. V was clipped by 5 bases and J by 4 bases; unmatched bases: 7. Germline V gives CDR1 SGHRS, CDR2 YFSETQ. For the CDR3, the DNA is TGCGCCAGCAGTTACAGGGGGTTCGGAGAGACCCAGTACTTC. Translated: CASSYRGFGETQYF.

This clone was observed a few times. The genes are TRBV4-1 and TRBJ1-2; D gene ambiguous. This CDR3 is 16 amino acids long. Germline CDR1 MGHRA, CDR2 YSYEKL. The V end lost 0 bases, the J end lost 0 bases, and 11 bases lay between the germline ends. CDR3 in DNA: TGCGCCAGCAGCCAAGATAGGACGGGAGCTAACTATGGCTACACCTTC. It specifies CASSQDRTGANYGYTF.

This sequence joins TRBV6-5 and TRBJ2-1; tentative D call: TRBD1 (5 bases). With 8 bases removed from V and 7 bases from J, the gap between germline ends came to 9 bases. This CDR3 is 11 amino acids long. CDR1 is MNHEY and CDR2 is SVGAGI in the germline V gene. CDR3 sequence: CASDQGNEQFF. The CDR3 DNA reads TGTGCCAGCGACCAGGGAAATGAGCAGTTCTTC.

This sequence joins TRBV6-1 and TRBJ2-2; 10 bases are shared with TRBD2. The CDR3 totals 18 residues. Trimming at V came to 1 base and at J to 3 bases, leaving 8 bases not matched to a gene. Germline CDR1 MNHNS, CDR2 SASEGT. The CDR3: CASSEELAGAYHTGELFF. The CDR3 DNA reads TGTGCCAGCAGTGAAGAGCTAGCGGGGGCCTACCACACCGGGGAGCTGTTTTTT.

This clone came up a few times. The rearrangement links TRBV5-1 to TRBJ2-3; D call uncertain. Germline V gene data show CDR1 as SGHRS and CDR2 as YFSETQ. This CDR3 has 14 residues. V was pared by 4 bases and J by 2 bases, with 11 bases between. In DNA form, the CDR3 reads TGCGCCAGCAGCCAGAGCAGGCTCACAGATACGCAGTATTTT. As protein: CASSQSRLTDTQYF.

This clone was counted a single time. Other DNA sequences in the sample encode the same CDR3. This sequence joins TRBV19 and TRBJ1-1; TRBD1 is a possible D gene (5 bases). The CDR3 length is 13 residues. CDR1 and CDR2 (germline): LNHDA, SQIVND (reference sequence). V shed 6 bases and J shed 4 bases, with 12 bases lying between them. The CDR3 bases are TGTGCCAGTAGGGTGGGGGGTGGCACTGAAGCTTTCTTT. This codes for CASRVGGGTEAFF.

V gene TRBV11-3 combines with J gene TRBJ1-1; D might be TRBD1 (6 bases). V lost 4 bases and J lost 1, with 13 bases in between. The CDR3 runs to 15 residues. Germline V lookup: CDR1 SGHNT, CDR2 YENEEA. The CDR3 sequence: CASSSTGHSNTEAFF. CDR3 nucleotides: TGTGCCAGCAGCTCAACGGGACACTCGAACACTGAAGCTTTCTTT.

The chain employs TRBV4-1 and TRBJ2-7, with D perhaps matching TRBD2 (5 bases). With 0 bases removed from V and 5 bases from J, the gap between germline ends came to 11 bases. The CDR3 covers 14 residues. Germline CDR1 is MGHRA and CDR2 is YSYEKL. The CDR3 nucleotides read TGCGCCAGCAGCCAAGATGGGGAGCGAAACGAGCAGTACTTC. Translating gives CASSQDGERNEQYF.

The V and J genes are TRBV6-1 and TRBJ2-5; 7 positions match TRBD1. Germline-derived CDR1 and CDR2 are MNHNS and SASEGT. V shed 0 bases, J shed 4 bases, and the junction held 11 bases outside the gene matches. This CDR3 region has 17 residues. The CDR3 region has the DNA TGTGCCAGCAGTGAAGCGGGGCCATTGGCAGGGGGAGAGACCCAGTACTTC. This encodes CASSEAGPLAGGETQYF.

The gene calls are TRBV10-3 and TRBJ1-1; D is ambiguous. The ends were cut back, 6 bases at V and 4 bases at J, with 12 bases in the middle. The CDR3 covers 13 residues. Germline V gene sequence: CDR1 ENHRY, CDR2 SYGVKD. The CDR3 coding sequence is TGTGCCATCAGCGGAGACCGGGGCACTGAAGCTTTCTTT. Its translation is CAISGDRGTEAFF.

The chain joins TRBV5-4 to TRBJ2-1, with 12 bases identical to TRBD2. CDR3 length: 15 amino acids. The trim removed 4 bases at V and 8 bases at J, leaving 7 bases unmatched. CDR1 is SGHNT, CDR2 YYREEE, per germline (reference sequence). In nucleotides, the CDR3 is TGTGCCAGCAGCCCCCAACTAGCGGGGGGTCATGAGCAGTTCTTC. Its protein product is CASSPQLAGGHEQFF. Variable domain in full (rest from reference TRBV5-4 and TRBJ2-1): ETGVTQSPTHLIKTRGQQVTLRCSSQSGHNTVSWYQQALGQGPQFIFQYYREEENGRGNFPPRFSGLQFPNYSSELNVNALELDDSALYLCASSPQLAGGHEQFFGPGTRLTVL.

This chain connects TRBV7-8 to TRBJ1-2; D gene uncertain. CDR3 size: 14 residues. Germline CDR1 is SGHVS and CDR2 is FQNEAQ. V was pared by 3 bases and J by 4 bases, with 12 bases between. CDR3 protein: CASSLEASTYGYTF. The CDR3 region has the DNA TGTGCCAGCAGCTTGGAGGCCTCTACCTATGGCTACACCTTC. Together with reference TRBV7-8 and TRBJ1-2, the CDR3 gives the full variable domain: GAGVSQSPRYKVAKRGQDVALRCDPISGHVSLFWYQQALGQGPEFLTYFQNEAQLDKSGLPSDRFFAERPEGSVSTLKIQRTQQEDSAVYLCASSLEASTYGYTFGSGTRLTVV.

V usage is TRBV27 and J usage is TRBJ2-7, with TRBD1 as a possible D gene (7 bases). V was cut by 5 bases and J by 7 bases, with 18 bases left in between. The germline gives CDR1 MNHEY, CDR2 SMNVEV (reference sequence). The length of the CDR3 is 14 residues. Here the CDR3 DNA reads TGTGCCAGCAGTCTCGGTGGCAGGGGGGTTGAGCAGTACTTC. Translation: CASSLGGRGVEQYF.

V gene TRBV5-4 combines with J gene TRBJ2-1; D ambiguous. In germline, CDR1 is SGHNT, CDR2 YYREEE (reference sequence). V shed 6 bases and J shed 4 bases, with 11 bases lying between them. This CDR3 has 13 residues. CDR3 protein: CASKLDSYNEQFF. CDR3 nucleotides: TGTGCCAGCAAGCTTGACTCGTACAATGAGCAGTTCTTC.

The J gene is TRBJ1-5, the V gene TRBV6-6, with TRBD1 identical over 10 bases. The CDR3 length is 15 residues. The germline V gene encodes CDR1 MNHNY and CDR2 SVGAGI (reference sequence). V was pared by 10 bases and J by 4 bases, with 10 bases of the junction left unmatched. The CDR3 protein is CATLAGGQGNQPQHF. The CDR3 DNA sequence: TGTGCCACCCTTGCAGGGGGACAGGGGAATCAGCCCCAGCATTTT.

V is TRBV19 and J is TRBJ1-1; 7 bases are a match to TRBD1. Trimming at V came to 3 bases and at J to 5 bases, leaving 6 bases not matched to a gene. This CDR3 comprises 14 residues. CDR1 is LNHDA and CDR2 is SQIVND in the germline V gene (reference sequence). CDR3 loop: CASSMSGGWTEAFF. The CDR3 bases are TGTGCCAGTAGTATGTCAGGGGGATGGACTGAAGCTTTCTTT.

V usage is TRBV6-4 and J usage is TRBJ2-7; TRBD1 aligns across 10 bases. V dropped 3 bases and J dropped 5; count of bases not matched to a gene: 10. The V gene's germline CDR1 is MRHNA and CDR2 SNTAGT. This CDR3 is built from 16 residues. CDR3 region: CASSDVVGQGRDEQYF. CDR3 in DNA: TGTGCCAGCAGTGATGTAGTGGGACAGGGGAGAGACGAGCAGTACTTC.

The genes are TRBV19 and TRBJ2-1, with 7 nucleotides matching TRBD1. The CDR3 runs 13 residues. V lost 5 bases to trimming and J lost 7 bases; unmatched junction nucleotides: 5. The V gene's germline CDR1 is LNHDA and CDR2 SQIVND (reference sequence). In nucleotides, the CDR3 is TGTGCCAGTAGTCCGACAGGGAGAAATGAGCAGTTCTTC. This sequence encodes CASSPTGRNEQFF.

The CDR3 DNA sequence: TGTGCCAGCACCTTTACGCTTGGACAGGGCAATGAAAAACTGTTTTTT. This translates into CASTFTLGQGNEKLFF. The chain recombines TRBV5-8 with TRBJ1-4, with 8 bases matching TRBD1. The CDR3 runs to 16 residues. Germline CDR1 and CDR2: SGHTS and YDEGEE. J gave up 5 bases and V 6 bases, and 12 bases lay outside the gene matches.

This clone was counted a few times. The V gene is TRBV20-1, the J gene TRBJ1-2, with D unclear. This CDR3 spans 10 amino acids. Germline V gives CDR1 DFQATT, CDR2 SNEGSKA (reference sequence). Trimming shortened V by 3 bases and J by 7 bases, and 6 bases separated the two germline ends. CDR3 amino acids: CSASQFGYTF. CDR3 in DNA: TGCAGTGCTAGCCAGTTTGGCTACACCTTC.